This T cell receptor (beta chain) appears in the sequencing data of a study of blood T cells in healthy people across ages. Using a J-beta primer mix together with a sample-barcoded 5' primer, a second PCR was run for about 6 to 11 cycles. TCRdb recomputed calls from the 5' RACE reads with MiXCR, one row per CDR3 protein. Of about 1,600,000 distinct CDR3 sequences listed, around 39% were seen once; the top ten hold roughly 8.2%. This CDR3 spans 12 amino acids. CDR1 is ENHRY, CDR2 SYGVKD, per germline. V dropped 2 bases and J dropped 5 bases, with 5 bases sitting between them. Per-sample PBMC isolation yielded at least 6.5 million cells. This clonotype was counted between two and nine times. What it recognizes is unknown. Regarding the study as a whole: TCR beta diversity was tightly associated with the proportion of naive T cells. Roughly linear declines in TCR beta diversity per million T cells occurred with age.

The origin of this receptor is a young woman in good health. The J gene is TRBJ2-3, the V gene TRBV10-3; no definite D call. Input material: blood. CDR3 nucleotide sequence: TGTGCCATCAGTGAGGGGTTAGATACGCAGTATTTT. This codes for CAISEGLDTQYF.